The 5 T cell receptor beta chains below were found in one sample sequenced in a study of cytomegalovirus exposure and HLA in healthy donors (dated by TCRdb to about 2017). Libraries were made using the immunoSEQ multiplex PCR assay. For the multiplex PCR, a mixture combining 60 forward primers for TCR Vbeta segments and 13 reverse primers for TCR Jbeta segments was used. TCRdb took over this immuneACCESS table, retaining in-frame rearrangements with V and J assigned. Such tables are incomplete; in checked studies, under half of the missing clones stem from an unresolved V gene, and the remainder is unexplained. The sample data list about 110,000 clones, and around 73% of these were observed just once. The ten largest make up 7.8% of the sample. Sample: PBMCs. These receptors all come from a man younger than 40 in good health and CMV-seronegative.

The chain uses TRBV5-8 and TRBJ1-5; weak D call: TRBD1 (6 bases). The V end was cut by 0 bases, the J end by 5 bases, with 18 bases between. Germline V CDR1 and CDR2: SGHTS, YDEGEE. CDR3 size: 17 residues. CDR3 residues: CASSLGPGQRNDQPQHF. As DNA, the CDR3 is TGTGCCAGCAGCTTGGGCCCGGGACAAAGAAACGATCAGCCCCAGCATTTT.

This rearrangement joins TRBV7-9 to TRBJ2-1, with D unclear. The CDR3 is 13 amino acids. Per the germline V gene, CDR1 is SEHNR and CDR2 is FQNEAQ (reference sequence). The germline V and J ends were trimmed by 1 base and 10 bases, with 11 bases remaining between them. The CDR3 is CASSLDRVLEQFF. DNA for the CDR3: TGTGCCAGCAGCTTAGACCGGGTGCTGGAGCAGTTCTTC.

The J gene is TRBJ1-4, the V gene TRBV12-5; D is possibly TRBD1 (6 bases). This CDR3 spans 13 amino acids. Trimming took off 8 bases at V and 7 bases at J, with 14 bases between the two ends. Germline lookup yields CDR1 LGHNT and CDR2 FRNRAP. This chain's CDR3 is CASLGRGTEKLFF. The DNA of the CDR3 is TGTGCTAGTCTCGGCAGGGGCACTGAAAAACTGTTTTTT. Using reference TRBV12-5 and TRBJ1-4 for the parts outside the CDR3, the full variable domain is DARVTQTPRHKVTEMGQEVTMRCQPILGHNTVFWYRQTMMQGLELLAYFRNRAPLDDSGMPKDRFSAEMPDATLATLKIQPSEPRDSAVYFCASLGRGTEKLFFGSGTQLSVL.

The chain employs TRBV7-9 and TRBJ2-2, with D possibly being TRBD2 (5 bases). This CDR3 is built from 17 residues. The germline V gene encodes CDR1 SEHNR and CDR2 FQNEAQ (reference sequence). The germline V and J ends were trimmed by 7 bases and 5 bases, with 23 bases remaining between them. The CDR3 sequence is CASTLLPGWGETGELFF. The CDR3, as DNA: TGTGCCAGCACCCTTCTGCCGGGGTGGGGAGAGACCGGGGAGCTGTTTTTT.

For the CDR3, the DNA is TGTGCCAGCAGCTTAAAAACCGGACAGCAAGAGACCCAGTACTTC. Residues: CASSLKTGQQETQYF. The rearrangement joins TRBV7-3 to TRBJ2-5; D possibly corresponds to TRBD1 (6 bases). V gave up 1 base and J gave up 2 bases, with 11 bases separating them. There are 15 residues in the CDR3. Germline CDR1 is SGHTA and CDR2 is FQGTGA.